This TCR beta chain was sequenced during a study of vaccination effects on CD4 cells after COVID-19. Study-level information: Sampling occurred a median 72 days post second dose, range 14 to 241.

Clones were sequenced by immunoSEQ multiplex PCR, and TCRdb holds only the in-frame ones, with some missing. The table includes some 10,000 clones, roughly 80% detected once. Culturing for more than eight days preceded CD4+ T cell isolation. All participants had two doses of either the BNT162b2 or mRNA-1273 vaccine. None of the vaccinated had previously contracted SARS-CoV-2, and their nucleocapsid antibodies tested negative. A remark on this clone: Its antigen is still unknown.

Germline CDR1 reads SGHRS; CDR2 reads YFSETQ. This CDR3 comprises 16 residues. Trimming left V 0 bases short and J 1 base short, with 11 bases between. The chain uses TRBV5-1 and TRBJ2-4, with D maybe TRBD1 (5 bases). The sample consisted of CD4+ T cells from PBMCs cultured without peptide, taken after COVID-19 vaccination. The sequence was obtained from a human donor who received a COVID-19 vaccine. CDR3 protein: CASSLEPGKAKNIQYF. In DNA, the CDR3 is TGCGCCAGCAGCTTGGAGCCAGGGAAGGCCAAAAACATTCAGTACTTC.